The next 2 T cell receptor beta chains were all read from a single sample in a study of T cell responses to AZD1222 COVID-19 vaccine. Some clones are missing from TCRdb's copy, which holds only in-frame ones; the method was immunoSEQ multiplex PCR. The sample contains 150,000 or so clones, roughly 93% of which appear only once. The sample here was peripheral blood, taken on day 0 of AZD1222 vaccination. These receptors were taken from an adult in good health.

This chain joins TRBV28 and TRBJ2-7; 9 positions agree with TRBD1. Germline V gene data show CDR1 as MDHEN and CDR2 as SYDVKM. The CDR3 extends over 15 amino acids. V trimming: 5 bases; J trimming: 5 bases; junction bases outside the gene matches: 10. This CDR3 reads CASSVNRGLFDEQYF. The CDR3 DNA reads TGTGCCAGCAGTGTAAACAGGGGGCTTTTCGACGAGCAGTACTTC. The full variable domain, its missing parts supplied by reference TRBV28 and TRBJ2-7, is DVKVTQSSRYLVKRTGEKVFLECVQDMDHENMFWYRQDPGLGLRLIYFSYDVKMKEKGDIPEGYSVSREKKERFSLILESASTNQTSMYLCASSVNRGLFDEQYFGPGTRLTVT.

The chain carries TRBV6-5 and TRBJ1-5; TRBD1 is a possible D gene (5 bases). The CDR3 is 13 amino acids. Deletions cut 8 bases from V and 6 bases from J, with 14 bases between. The germline V gene encodes CDR1 MNHEY and CDR2 SVGAGI. CDR3 DNA: TGTGCCAGCGTTCGACAGACTAGTCAGCCCCAGCATTTT. Translated: CASVRQTSQPQHF.